This record covers a single T cell receptor beta chain. Antigen unknown. CDR3 length equals 14 residues. Trimming at V came to 4 bases and at J to 5 bases, leaving 4 bases not matched to a gene. CDR1 and CDR2 (germline): KGHDR, SFDVKD. This sample was taken from a study of vaccination and CD4 T cells after COVID-19. Stated treatment: roughly 10-day PBMC culture with coronavirus spike peptide pools or control peptides (ViraFEST assay). The Oncomine TCR Beta short-read assay was what sequenced the DNA obtained from cultured CD4+ T cells. TCRdb processed the PCR reads anew with MiXCR; each CDR3 protein has one entry. The sample holds fewer than 13,000 distinct CDR3 sequences, 25% to 40% seen once.

The sequencing input was CD4+ T cells from blood, cultured in vitro. This sequence originates from a human donor who had recovered from COVID-19. V and J are TRBV24-1 and TRBJ2-1, with TRBD2 identical over 7 bases. CDR3 protein: CATSDGGSHNEQFF. The CDR3 coding sequence is TGTGCCACCAGTGACGGGGGGTCCCACAATGAGCAGTTCTTC.